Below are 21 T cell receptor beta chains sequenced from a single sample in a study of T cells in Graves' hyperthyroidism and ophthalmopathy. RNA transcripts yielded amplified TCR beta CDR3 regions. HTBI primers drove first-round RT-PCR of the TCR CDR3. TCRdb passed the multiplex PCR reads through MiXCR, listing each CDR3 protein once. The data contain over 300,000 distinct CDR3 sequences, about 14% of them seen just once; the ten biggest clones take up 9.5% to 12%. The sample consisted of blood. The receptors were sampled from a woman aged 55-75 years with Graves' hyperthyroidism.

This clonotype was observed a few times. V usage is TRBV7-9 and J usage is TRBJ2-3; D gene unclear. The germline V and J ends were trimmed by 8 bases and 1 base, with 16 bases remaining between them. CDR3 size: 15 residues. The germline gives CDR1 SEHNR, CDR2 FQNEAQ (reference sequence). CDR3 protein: CASGHSLVGTDTQYF. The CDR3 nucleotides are TGTGCCAGCGGTCACTCACTCGTCGGCACAGATACGCAGTATTTT. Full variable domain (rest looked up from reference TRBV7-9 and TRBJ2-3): DTGVSQNPRHKITKRGQNVTFRCDPISEHNRLYWYRQTLGQGPEFLTYFQNEAQLEKSRLLSDRFSAERPKGSFSTLEIQRTEQGDSAMYLCASGHSLVGTDTQYFGPGTRLTVL.

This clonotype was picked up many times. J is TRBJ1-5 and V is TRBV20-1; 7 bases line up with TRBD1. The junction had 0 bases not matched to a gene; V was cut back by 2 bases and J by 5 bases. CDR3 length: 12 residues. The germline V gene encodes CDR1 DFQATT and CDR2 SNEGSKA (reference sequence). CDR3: CSARTGDQPQHF. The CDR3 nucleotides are TGCAGTGCTAGAACAGGGGATCAGCCCCAGCATTTT.

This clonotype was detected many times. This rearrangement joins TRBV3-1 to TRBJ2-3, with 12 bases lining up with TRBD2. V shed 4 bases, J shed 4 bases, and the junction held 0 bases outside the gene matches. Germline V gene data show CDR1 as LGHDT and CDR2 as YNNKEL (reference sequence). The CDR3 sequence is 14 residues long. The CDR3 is CASSRLAGADTQYF. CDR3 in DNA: TGTGCCAGCAGCCGACTAGCGGGAGCAGATACGCAGTATTTT.

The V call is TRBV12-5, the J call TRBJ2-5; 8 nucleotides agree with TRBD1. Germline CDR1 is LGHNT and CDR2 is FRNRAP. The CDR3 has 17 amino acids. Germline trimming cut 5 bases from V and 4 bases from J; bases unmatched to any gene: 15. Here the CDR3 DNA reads TGTGCTAGTGGTCACGCCGTTCTCACAGGGGGAGGAGAGACCCAGTACTTC. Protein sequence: CASGHAVLTGGGETQYF. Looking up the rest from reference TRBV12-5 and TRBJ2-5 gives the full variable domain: DARVTQTPRHKVTEMGQEVTMRCQPILGHNTVFWYRQTMMQGLELLAYFRNRAPLDDSGMPKDRFSAEMPDATLATLKIQPSEPRDSAVYFCASGHAVLTGGGETQYFGPGTRLLVL.

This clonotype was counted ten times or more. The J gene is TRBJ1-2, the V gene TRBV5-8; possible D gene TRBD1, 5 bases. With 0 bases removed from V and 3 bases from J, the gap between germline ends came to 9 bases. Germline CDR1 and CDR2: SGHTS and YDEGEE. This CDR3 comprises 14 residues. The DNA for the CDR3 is TGTGCCAGCAGCTTGGGGGGACTTGACTATGGCTACACCTTC. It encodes CASSLGGLDYGYTF. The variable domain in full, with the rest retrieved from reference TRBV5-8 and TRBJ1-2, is EAGVTQSPTHLIKTRGQQATLRCSPISGHTSVYWYQQALGLGLQFLLWYDEGEERNRGNFPPRFSGRQFPNYSSELNVNALELEDSALYLCASSLGGLDYGYTFGSGTRLTVV.

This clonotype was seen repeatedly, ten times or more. In DNA, the CDR3 is TGCGCCAGCAGCCCCGGGACTAGCGGGAGTCGGCAGTTCTTC. Amino acids: CASSPGTSGSRQFF. This chain joins TRBV5-1 and TRBJ2-1; 14 bases fit TRBD2. The ends lost 4 bases at V and 12 bases at J; junction bases unmatched: 6. CDR1 SGHRS and CDR2 YFSETQ come from the germline V gene. The CDR3 totals 14 residues.

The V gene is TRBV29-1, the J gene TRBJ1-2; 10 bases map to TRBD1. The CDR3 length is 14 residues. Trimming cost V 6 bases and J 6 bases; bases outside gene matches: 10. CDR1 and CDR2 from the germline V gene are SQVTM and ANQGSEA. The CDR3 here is CSVEFRDRGHGYTF. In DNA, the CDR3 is TGCAGCGTCGAATTCCGGGACAGGGGTCATGGCTACACCTTC.

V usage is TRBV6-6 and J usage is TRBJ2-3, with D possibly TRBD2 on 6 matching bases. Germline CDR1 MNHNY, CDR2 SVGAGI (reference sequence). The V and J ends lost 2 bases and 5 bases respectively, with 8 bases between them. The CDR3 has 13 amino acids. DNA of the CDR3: TGTGCCAGCAGTTACGTCGGGGGAGATACGCAGTATTTT. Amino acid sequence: CASSYVGGDTQYF.

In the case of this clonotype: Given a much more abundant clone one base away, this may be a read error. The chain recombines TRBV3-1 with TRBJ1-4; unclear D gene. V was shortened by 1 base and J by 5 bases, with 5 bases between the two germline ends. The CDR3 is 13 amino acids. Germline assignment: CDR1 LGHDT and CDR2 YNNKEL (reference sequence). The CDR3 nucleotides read TGTGCCAGCAGCCAAGGCATGAATGAAAAACTGTTTTTT. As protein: CASSQGMNEKLFF.

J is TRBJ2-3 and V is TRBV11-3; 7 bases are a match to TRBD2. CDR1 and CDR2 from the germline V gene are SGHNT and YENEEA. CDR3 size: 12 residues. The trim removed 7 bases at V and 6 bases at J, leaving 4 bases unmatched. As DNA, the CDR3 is TGTGCCAGCATGGGGACTACCGATACGCAGTATTTT. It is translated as CASMGTTDTQYF.

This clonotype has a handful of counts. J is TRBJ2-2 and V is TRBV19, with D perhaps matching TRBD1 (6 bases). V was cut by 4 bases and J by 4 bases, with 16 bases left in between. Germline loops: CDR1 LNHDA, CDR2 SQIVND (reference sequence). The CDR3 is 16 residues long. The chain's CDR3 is CASSTPGTSPTGELFF. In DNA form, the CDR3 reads TGTGCCAGTAGTACCCCCGGGACATCTCCCACCGGGGAGCTGTTTTTT. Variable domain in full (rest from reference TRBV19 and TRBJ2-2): DGGITQSPKYLFRKEGQNVTLSCEQNLNHDAMYWYRQDPGQGLRLIYYSQIVNDFQKGDIAEGYSVSREKKESFPLTVTSAQKNPTAFYLCASSTPGTSPTGELFFGEGSRLTVL.

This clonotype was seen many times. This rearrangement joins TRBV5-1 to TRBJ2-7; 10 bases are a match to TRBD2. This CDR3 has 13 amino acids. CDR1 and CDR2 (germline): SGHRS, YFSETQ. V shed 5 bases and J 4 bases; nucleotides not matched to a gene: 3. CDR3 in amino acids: CASSTSGTYEQYF. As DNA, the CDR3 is TGCGCCAGCAGTACTAGCGGGACGTACGAGCAGTACTTC.

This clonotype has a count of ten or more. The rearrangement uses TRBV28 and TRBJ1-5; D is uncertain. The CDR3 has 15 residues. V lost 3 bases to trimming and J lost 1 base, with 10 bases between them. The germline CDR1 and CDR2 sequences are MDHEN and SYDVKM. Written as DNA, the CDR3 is TGTGCCAGCAGTTTCTCGGTCTCGAGCAATCAGCCCCAGCATTTT. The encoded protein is CASSFSVSSNQPQHF.

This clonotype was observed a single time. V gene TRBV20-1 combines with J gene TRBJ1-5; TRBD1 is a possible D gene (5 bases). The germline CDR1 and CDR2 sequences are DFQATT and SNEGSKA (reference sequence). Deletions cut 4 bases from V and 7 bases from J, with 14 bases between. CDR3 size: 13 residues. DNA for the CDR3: TGCAGTGCTACGTCCGGACAATGGCAGCCCCAGCATTTT. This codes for CSATSGQWQPQHF.

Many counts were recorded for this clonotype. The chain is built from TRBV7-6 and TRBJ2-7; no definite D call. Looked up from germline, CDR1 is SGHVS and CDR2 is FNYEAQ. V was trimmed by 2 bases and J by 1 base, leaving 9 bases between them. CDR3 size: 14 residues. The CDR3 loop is CASSLSPASYEQYF. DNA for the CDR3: TGTGCCAGCAGCTTATCTCCGGCGTCCTACGAGCAGTACTTC.

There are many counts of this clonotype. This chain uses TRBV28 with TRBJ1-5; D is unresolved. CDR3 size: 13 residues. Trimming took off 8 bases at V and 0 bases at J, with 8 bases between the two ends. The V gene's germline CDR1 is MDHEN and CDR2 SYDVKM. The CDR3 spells CASGDNSNQPQHF. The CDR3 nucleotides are TGTGCCAGCGGAGATAATAGCAATCAGCCCCAGCATTTT. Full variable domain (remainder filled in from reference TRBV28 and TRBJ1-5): DVKVTQSSRYLVKRTGEKVFLECVQDMDHENMFWYRQDPGLGLRLIYFSYDVKMKEKGDIPEGYSVSREKKERFSLILESASTNQTSMYLCASGDNSNQPQHFGDGTRLSIL.

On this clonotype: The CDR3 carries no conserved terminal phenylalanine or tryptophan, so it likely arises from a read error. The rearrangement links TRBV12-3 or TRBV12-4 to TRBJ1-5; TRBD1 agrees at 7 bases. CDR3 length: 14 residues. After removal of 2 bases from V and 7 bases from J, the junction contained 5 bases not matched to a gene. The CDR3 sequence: CASSLSGGGQPQHL. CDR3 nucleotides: TGTGCCAGCAGTTTATCAGGGGGAGGGCAGCCCCAGCATCTT.

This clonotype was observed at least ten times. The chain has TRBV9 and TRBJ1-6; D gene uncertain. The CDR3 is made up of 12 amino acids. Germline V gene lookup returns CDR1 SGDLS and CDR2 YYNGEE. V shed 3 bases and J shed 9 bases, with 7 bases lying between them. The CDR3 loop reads CASSAGSSPLHF. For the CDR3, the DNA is TGTGCCAGCAGCGCCGGGAGTTCACCCCTCCACTTT.

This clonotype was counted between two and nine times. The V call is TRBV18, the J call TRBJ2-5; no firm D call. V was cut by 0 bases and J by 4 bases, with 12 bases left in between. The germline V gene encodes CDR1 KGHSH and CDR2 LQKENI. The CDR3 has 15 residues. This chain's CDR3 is CASSPPGGIRETQYF. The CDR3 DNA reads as TGTGCCAGCTCACCACCGGGTGGGATTCGAGAGACCCAGTACTTC.

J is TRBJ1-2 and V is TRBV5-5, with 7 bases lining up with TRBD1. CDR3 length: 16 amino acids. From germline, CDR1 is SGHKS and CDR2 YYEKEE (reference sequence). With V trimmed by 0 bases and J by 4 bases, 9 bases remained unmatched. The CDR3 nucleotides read TGTGCCAGCAGCTTGGCCCCGCAGGGGGTTTTCTATGGCTACACCTTC. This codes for CASSLAPQGVFYGYTF.

The CDR3 nucleotides read TGTGCCAGCCCCGCCCCCGACACAGATACGCAGTATTTT. Amino acids: CASPAPDTDTQYF. The V gene is TRBV19, the J gene TRBJ2-3, with D hard to call. Trimming stripped 9 bases from V and 2 bases from J, with 12 bases between. CDR1 LNHDA and CDR2 SQIVND come from the germline V gene (reference sequence). This CDR3 is built from 13 residues.